The T cell receptor beta chain under discussion was sequenced for a study of T-cell reconstitution after alpha-beta-depleted transplantation in children. Using unique molecular identifiers, the investigators prepared the TCRbeta library. TCRdb re-analysed the PCR reads in MiXCR, keeping a single row per CDR3 protein. The table lists fewer than 250,000 distinct CDR3 sequences, approximately 15% of them singletons. This clonotype has more than one count but fewer than ten. What it binds is not known. This CDR3 has 19 residues. CDR1 is SGHRS, CDR2 YFSETQ, per germline. Trimming cost V 2 bases and J 1 base, with 24 bases left between them. General study findings and limits: In patients about two months after transplant, alpha-beta T cells reportedly arose from several hundred expanded graft clones. Surviving thymic progenitors and recipient T cells were the source of high TCRbeta diversity at day 60 in some patients. Newly generated T cells supplied most T-cell counts and diversity one year post-transplant.

This sequence joins TRBV5-1 and TRBJ1-1; no clear D gene. The sequencing here drew on PBMCs, mostly from graft donor cells, taken 360 days after TCRalphabeta/CD19-depleted stem cell transplant. This clonotype was obtained from a male patient aged 2-10 years who had a stem cell transplant for acute lymphoblastic leukemia, so the T cells may come from the graft donor. The CDR3 region is CASSLRPREPSDTNTEAFF. The CDR3 DNA reads as TGCGCCAGCAGCTTACGCCCCCGAGAACCCTCGGATACGAACACTGAAGCTTTCTTT.